The sequence of this T cell receptor (beta chain) was determined in a study of blood T cell repertoires in COVID-19. Study-wide background: Donors in the United States, Italy and Spain gave samples during acute or convalescent COVID-19.

The germline CDR1 and CDR2 sequences are MNHEY and SMNVEV (reference sequence). Trimming cost V 1 base and J 9 bases, with 13 bases left between them. This CDR3 is 14 amino acids long. The assay was immunoSEQ multiplex PCR, and TCRdb's table has in-frame clones only and misses some. The sample yields fewer than 150,000 clones, nearly 90% seen once. Material for sequencing was peripheral blood. V gene TRBV27 combines with J gene TRBJ2-1; weak D call: TRBD2 (7 bases). The sequence came from a woman in her sixties or seventies with COVID-19, enrolled during active disease. This chain's CDR3 is CASSLFPGEGEQFF. DNA for the CDR3: TGTGCCAGCAGTTTATTTCCAGGGGAGGGTGAGCAGTTCTTC.